The present T cell receptor (beta chain) was sequenced within a study of T cell repertoires in cytomegalovirus infection. About the research overall: A matching HLA type, together with CMV infection, was signaled by public TCR beta signatures.

Study-level points and caveats: Across the ex vivo response, the dominant clonotypes were HLA-C-restricted CMV-specific TCR beta clonotypes.

Germline CDR1 reads MGHRA; CDR2 reads YSYEKL. CDR3 length: 18 residues. Losses at the gene ends were 4 bases for V and 0 bases for J; bases not matched to a gene: 4. TCRdb re-called the reads through MiXCR, storing one row per CDR3 protein. Here the sample spans around 120,000 distinct CDR3 sequences, 20% to 30% being singletons. This clonotype showed up many times. Its antigen is unidentified. Material for sequencing was PBMCs, sequenced either directly or after in vitro stimulation (not recorded which). This sequence was found in a human donor in good health (CMV status not recorded). Some clones in this sample may be carry-over from other donors' samples. The chain has TRBV4-1 and TRBJ2-6, with 12 bases identical to TRBD2. The CDR3 nucleotides are TGCGCCAGCAGCCCCCAGACTAGCGGGAGCTCTGGGGCCAACGTCCTGACTTTC. Residues: CASSPQTSGSSGANVLTF.